These 9 T cell receptor beta chains were sequenced from one sample in a study of T cell changes during pregnancy in multiple sclerosis. TCRdb keeps only in-frame clones here, not all; method: immunoSEQ multiplex PCR. The sample holds tens of thousands of clones; around 90% are singletons and the top ten take roughly 0.44%. The sample here was CD4+ T cells from peripheral blood mononuclear cells, taken after pregnancy. These receptors were obtained from a female donor with multiple sclerosis, enrolled in a pregnancy study.

V usage is TRBV9 and J usage is TRBJ1-2; maybe TRBD1 (5 bases). The CDR3 loop spans 14 amino acids. Germline lookup yields CDR1 SGDLS and CDR2 YYNGEE. Trimming took off 0 bases at V and 8 bases at J, with 14 bases between the two ends. CDR3 nucleotides: TGTGCCAGCAGCGTAGGACAGACAGACTCCGGCTACACCTTC. Translation gives CASSVGQTDSGYTF. The full variable domain, rest sourced from reference TRBV9 and TRBJ1-2, is DSGVTQTPKHLITATGQRVTLRCSPRSGDLSVYWYQQSLDQGLQFLIQYYNGEERAKGNILERFSAQQFPDLHSELNLSSLELGDSALYFCASSVGQTDSGYTFGSGTRLTVV.

V and J are TRBV5-4 and TRBJ2-3; D possibly corresponds to TRBD2 (5 bases). In germline, CDR1 is SGHNT, CDR2 YYREEE (reference sequence). V was cut by 1 base and J by 2 bases, with 14 bases left in between. This CDR3 spans 16 amino acids. CDR3 sequence reads: CASSLRRGFYTDTQYF. DNA of the CDR3: TGTGCCAGCAGCTTGCGGCGCGGGTTTTACACAGATACGCAGTATTTT. The whole variable domain, remainder taken from reference TRBV5-4 and TRBJ2-3, is ETGVTQSPTHLIKTRGQQVTLRCSSQSGHNTVSWYQQALGQGPQFIFQYYREEENGRGNFPPRFSGLQFPNYSSELNVNALELDDSALYLCASSLRRGFYTDTQYFGPGTRLTVL.

The DNA of the CDR3 is TGTGCCAGCAGCGTAGCTCCGGGTTTTTCCTACAATGAGCAGTTCTTC. Residues: CASSVAPGFSYNEQFF. The J gene is TRBJ2-1, the V gene TRBV9, with D hard to call. CDR3 length: 16 amino acids. Trimming removed 0 bases from V and 1 base from J, with 11 bases in between. CDR1 is SGDLS and CDR2 is YYNGEE in the germline V gene.

This clone was seen only a few times. This chain links TRBV2 with TRBJ2-2, with D tentatively TRBD1 (5 bases). The germline gives CDR1 SNHLY, CDR2 FYNNEI. The CDR3 consists of 16 residues. Trimming removed 4 bases at V and 6 bases at J, with 18 bases between. The CDR3 is CASSGTPRVLAGELFF. CDR3 DNA sequence: TGTGCCAGCAGTGGGACACCGAGAGTATTGGCCGGGGAGCTGTTTTTT.

The genes are TRBV28 and TRBJ1-2, with 7 bases matching TRBD1. Germline CDR1 MDHEN, CDR2 SYDVKM. This CDR3 spans 13 amino acids. The ends lost 6 bases at V and 2 bases at J; junction bases unmatched: 3. The CDR3 bases are TGTGCCAGCAGCCCACAGGGGAACTATGGCTACACCTTC. It translates to CASSPQGNYGYTF.

The V gene is TRBV20-1, the J gene TRBJ2-7; D might be TRBD2 (6 bases). Trimming left V 7 bases short and J 7 bases short, with 14 bases between. The CDR3 is 11 amino acids. The germline CDR1 and CDR2 sequences are DFQATT and SNEGSKA (reference sequence). CDR3 in amino acids: CSVADGGEQYF. The CDR3 nucleotides read TGCAGTGTGGCTGATGGGGGGGAGCAGTACTTC.

V is TRBV4-1 and J is TRBJ2-1; the D gene is possibly TRBD2 (6 bases). This CDR3 contains 14 residues. Germline CDR1 is MGHRA and CDR2 is YSYEKL. Trimming shortened V by 4 bases and J by 6 bases, and 13 bases separated the two germline ends. CDR3 bases: TGCGCCAGCAGCCCGGTGGGGGGTAGCAATGAGCAGTTCTTC. Its translation is CASSPVGGSNEQFF.

CDR3 residues: CASSSRAYGGTQYF. The CDR3 DNA follows: TGTGCCAGCAGCTCCCGGGCCTACGGGGGGACCCAGTACTTC. The chain recombines TRBV25-1 with TRBJ2-5; the D gene is possibly TRBD2 (6 bases). The CDR3 has 14 amino acids. Germline CDR1 and CDR2: MGHDK and SYGVNS. The ends were cut back, 6 bases at V and 7 bases at J, with 18 bases in the middle.

CDR3 sequence (DNA): TGTGCCAGCACCCCTAGGACAGTTTATAATGAAAAACTGTTTTTT. Protein product: CASTPRTVYNEKLFF. The chain links TRBV5-8 to TRBJ1-4; tentative D call: TRBD1 (6 bases). V lost 6 bases to trimming and J lost 4 bases, with 16 bases between them. Germline values: CDR1 SGHTS, CDR2 YDEGEE. This CDR3 has 15 amino acids.